The 32 T cell receptor beta chains listed next were all sequenced from one sample in a study of OX40 agonist ivuxolimab in advanced cancers. Some clones are missing from TCRdb's copy, which holds only in-frame ones; the method was immunoSEQ multiplex PCR. The sample gives tens of thousands of clones, around 81% of which show up once; approximately 6.5% is in the top ten. The sample in question was CD4+ or CD8+ T cells sorted from blood, obtained in a trial of the OX40 agonist ivuxolimab. These TCRs come from an adult with an advanced solid tumor such as melanoma, head and neck, liver or kidney cancer.

In its sample, this clone was seen once. V gene TRBV27 combines with J gene TRBJ2-7, with D perhaps matching TRBD2 (6 bases). Trimming took 6 bases from V and 2 from J, leaving 14 bases between them. Looked up from germline, CDR1 is MNHEY and CDR2 is SMNVEV (reference sequence). This CDR3 region has 14 residues. CDR3 in amino acids: CASSPGLHTYEQYF. CDR3 in DNA: TGTGCCAGCAGCCCGGGACTCCACACCTACGAGCAGTACTTC.

This clone is labeled as medium-sized. The chain employs TRBV7-6 and TRBJ2-1; 9 bases line up with TRBD1. Per the germline V gene, CDR1 is SGHVS and CDR2 is FNYEAQ. This CDR3 has 15 amino acids. V shed 0 bases and J 9 bases; nucleotides not matched to a gene: 6. DNA of the CDR3: TGTGCCAGCAGCTTAGCCGGGACAGGGTCCATTGAGCAGTTCTTC. This gives the protein CASSLAGTGSIEQFF.

The chain uses TRBV6-6 and TRBJ2-7, with D possibly matching TRBD1 (6 bases). The CDR3 is 14 residues long. CDR1 is MNHNY and CDR2 is SVGAGI in the germline V gene (reference sequence). V lost 4 bases to trimming and J lost 2 bases, with 12 bases between them. CDR3 loop: CASSFRDTTYEQYF. The CDR3 nucleotides are TGTGCCAGCAGTTTCCGGGACACAACCTACGAGCAGTACTTC.

The chain recombines TRBV4-2 with TRBJ2-1, with TRBD2 identical over 8 bases. Germline V lookup: CDR1 LGHNA, CDR2 YNFKEQ. This CDR3 region has 16 residues. V was clipped by 4 bases and J by 5 bases; unmatched bases: 10. This CDR3 reads CASSLAGLAGNNEQFF. CDR3 DNA sequence: TGTGCCAGCAGCCTGGCGGGCCTAGCGGGTAACAATGAGCAGTTCTTC.

The chain links TRBV28 to TRBJ2-7; TRBD1 is a possible D gene (5 bases). The V gene lost 6 bases and the J gene lost 4 bases, with 16 bases spanning the gap. Germline V gives CDR1 MDHEN, CDR2 SYDVKM. The CDR3 consists of 14 residues. The CDR3 nucleotides are TGTGCCAGCAGGCCCAAGGGGTGGGATTACGAGCAGTACTTC. Encoded protein: CASRPKGWDYEQYF.

The gene calls are TRBV27 and TRBJ2-2, with D maybe TRBD2 (5 bases). The V end was cut by 2 bases, the J end by 8 bases, with 9 bases between. The CDR3 covers 13 residues. Germline CDR1 MNHEY, CDR2 SMNVEV (reference sequence). CDR3 coding DNA: TGTGCCAGCAGTTTAGATCGGGGAGGGGAGCTGTTTTTT. Translation: CASSLDRGGELFF.

The chain employs TRBV6-1 and TRBJ2-5; 8 positions match TRBD2. Germline values: CDR1 MNHNS, CDR2 SASEGT. The junction had 11 bases not matched to a gene; V was cut back by 4 bases and J by 7 bases. CDR3 length equals 15 residues. DNA for the CDR3: TGTGCCAGCAGTGCCCGACTAGCGCCCCAGGTGACCCAGTACTTC. Protein sequence: CASSARLAPQVTQYF.

The rearrangement uses TRBV28 and TRBJ2-3; D not resolved. CDR3 length equals 10 residues. Germline CDR1 MDHEN, CDR2 SYDVKM. With 7 bases removed from V and 3 bases from J, the gap between germline ends came to 2 bases. In DNA form, the CDR3 reads TGTGCCAGCATGACAGATACGCAGTATTTT. This gives the protein CASMTDTQYF. The entire variable domain, with the rest obtained from reference TRBV28 and TRBJ2-3, is as follows: DVKVTQSSRYLVKRTGEKVFLECVQDMDHENMFWYRQDPGLGLRLIYFSYDVKMKEKGDIPEGYSVSREKKERFSLILESASTNQTSMYLCASMTDTQYFGPGTRLTVL.

For the CDR3, the DNA is TGTGCCAGCAGCTTCGGGACAGGGGGCAATGAGCAGTTCTTC. It codes for CASSFGTGGNEQFF. V and J are TRBV5-6 and TRBJ2-1; TRBD1 agrees at 11 bases. The V gene end was trimmed by 2 bases and the J gene end by 6 bases; junction bases not matched to a gene: 1. Germline V gives CDR1 SGHDT, CDR2 YYEEEE. This CDR3 is built from 14 residues. The whole variable domain, filled in from reference TRBV5-6 and TRBJ2-1, reads DAGVTQSPTHLIKTRGQQVTLRCSPKSGHDTVSWYQQALGQGPQFIFQYYEEEERQRGNFPDRFSGHQFPNYSSELNVNALLLGDSALYLCASSFGTGGNEQFFGPGTRLTVL.

The J gene is TRBJ1-1, the V gene TRBV7-2; D is uncertain. V lost 5 bases, J lost 0 bases, and 13 bases lay in between. The CDR3 is made up of 15 amino acids. Germline loops: CDR1 SGHTA, CDR2 FQGNSA. In DNA, the CDR3 is TGTGCCAGCAGCCAAGGGCCATTTATGAACACTGAAGCTTTCTTT. This codes for CASSQGPFMNTEAFF.

The rearrangement links TRBV9 to TRBJ2-5; the D is unclear. Germline CDR1 and CDR2: SGDLS and YYNGEE. The CDR3 has 13 residues. V lost 0 bases and J 5 bases, leaving 8 bases between the germline ends. CDR3 residues: CASSVGQSETQYF. In DNA, the CDR3 is TGTGCCAGCAGCGTAGGGCAGTCGGAGACCCAGTACTTC. Based on the CDR3 plus reference TRBV9 and TRBJ2-5, the full variable domain is DSGVTQTPKHLITATGQRVTLRCSPRSGDLSVYWYQQSLDQGLQFLIQYYNGEERAKGNILERFSAQQFPDLHSELNLSSLELGDSALYFCASSVGQSETQYFGPGTRLLVL.

This clone was counted a few times. The rearrangement joins TRBV27 to TRBJ1-5; 7 bases line up with TRBD1. Unmatched junction bases numbered 8, after V lost 2 bases and J lost 1 base. This CDR3 has 17 amino acids. Germline assignment: CDR1 MNHEY and CDR2 SMNVEV (reference sequence). The CDR3 is CASSLLTGGQSNQPQHF. Written as DNA, the CDR3 is TGTGCCAGCAGTTTACTGACTGGGGGACAGAGCAATCAGCCCCAGCATTTT.

The chain combines TRBV11-2 with TRBJ2-5; D is uncertain. The germline CDR1 and CDR2 sequences are SGHAT and FQNNGV. With 5 bases removed from V and 0 bases from J, the gap between germline ends came to 13 bases. The CDR3 covers 15 residues. CDR3 in DNA: TGTGCCAGCAGCCCCGGTACCCTGCACCAAGAGACCCAGTACTTC. Its translation is CASSPGTLHQETQYF.

V is TRBV19 and J is TRBJ2-3; D perhaps matches TRBD2 (6 bases). The CDR3 length is 15 residues. Germline-derived CDR1 and CDR2 are LNHDA and SQIVND (reference sequence). Trimming shortened V by 1 base and J by 6 bases, and 14 bases separated the two germline ends. The CDR3 nucleotides read TGTGCCAGTAGTATAGGGGCTAGCGACGGGGATACGCAGTATTTT. Protein product: CASSIGASDGDTQYF.

This clone was recorded once. This chain uses TRBV7-9 with TRBJ2-1; TRBD2 aligns across 8 bases. CDR3 length: 15 amino acids. CDR1 is SEHNR, CDR2 FQNEAQ, per germline (reference sequence). The trim removed 4 bases at V and 12 bases at J, leaving 14 bases unmatched. The CDR3: CASSSGSGSVVAQFF. In nucleotides, the CDR3 is TGTGCCAGCAGCTCGGGAAGCGGGAGCGTGGTCGCGCAGTTCTTC.

V usage is TRBV5-6 and J usage is TRBJ2-7; D may be TRBD1 or TRBD2 (5 bases each). Between the trimmed V and J ends, which lost 4 bases and 5 bases, there was a span of 13 bases. Germline CDR1 reads SGHDT; CDR2 reads YYEEEE. The CDR3 runs to 13 residues. The DNA for the CDR3 is TGTGCCAGCAGCCCCGGGGACCTCCACGAGCAGTACTTC. Translating it yields CASSPGDLHEQYF.

This clone appeared many times. CDR3 amino acids: CASSLIPGGSYNEQFF. The CDR3 bases are TGTGCCAGCAGTTTAATCCCGGGGGGGTCCTACAATGAGCAGTTCTTC. This chain joins TRBV28 and TRBJ2-1; 8 nucleotides match TRBD2. From germline, CDR1 is MDHEN and CDR2 SYDVKM. The CDR3 is 16 amino acids. Germline trimming cut 2 bases from V and 1 base from J; bases unmatched to any gene: 4.

This clone was seen a few times. The chain recombines TRBV4-2 with TRBJ1-4, with D hard to call. Germline-derived CDR1 and CDR2 are LGHNA and YNFKEQ. V gave up 4 bases and J gave up 6 bases, with 6 bases separating them. This CDR3 region has 12 residues. DNA of the CDR3: TGTGCCAGCAGCCTCGGGTATGAAAAACTGTTTTTT. Amino acids: CASSLGYEKLFF.

To note about this clone: Other DNA sequences in this sample translate to the same CDR3. The chain combines TRBV7-3 with TRBJ2-7; 12 bases map to TRBD2. Trimming took 1 base from V and 0 from J; bases not matched to a gene: 25. There are 24 residues in the CDR3. Germline assignment: CDR1 SGHTA and CDR2 FQGTGA. The DNA of the CDR3 is TGTGCCAGCAGCTTAATTCCGGCCACACTAGCGGGAGGAAGGGGGGGGCTCAGCTCCTACGAGCAGTACTTC. Amino acids: CASSLIPATLAGGRGGLSSYEQYF.

This chain uses TRBV25-1 with TRBJ1-1; D might be TRBD1 (6 bases). There are 13 residues in the CDR3. V dropped 5 bases and J dropped 0 bases, with 7 bases sitting between them. CDR1 is MGHDK, CDR2 SYGVNS, per germline. The CDR3 is CASSQGMNTEAFF. The CDR3 coding sequence is TGTGCCAGCAGTCAGGGGATGAACACTGAAGCTTTCTTT.

The V gene is TRBV9, the J gene TRBJ1-1, with 8 bases identical to TRBD1. The germline V gene has CDR1 SGDLS and CDR2 YYNGEE. With V trimmed by 0 bases and J by 4 bases, 5 bases remained unmatched. The CDR3 consists of 15 residues. The CDR3: CASSVAPGGFTEAFF. CDR3 nucleotide sequence: TGTGCCAGCAGCGTAGCTCCAGGGGGCTTCACTGAAGCTTTCTTT.

This clone was seen a few times. The chain is built from TRBV28 and TRBJ2-1; D gene unclear. The germline gives CDR1 MDHEN, CDR2 SYDVKM. The CDR3 is 13 amino acids. V shed 2 bases and J shed 8 bases, with 10 bases lying between them. This CDR3 reads CASSLTVLHEQFF. CDR3 DNA: TGTGCCAGCAGTTTAACAGTTTTACATGAGCAGTTCTTC.

CDR3 nucleotide sequence: TGTGCCAGCAGCTGGACCGGGTTCGGCACAGATACGCAGTATTTT. Encoded protein: CASSWTGFGTDTQYF. The rearrangement joins TRBV7-9 to TRBJ2-3; D not certain. The V gene's germline CDR1 is SEHNR and CDR2 FQNEAQ (reference sequence). The CDR3 runs 15 residues. The germline V and J ends were trimmed by 4 bases and 1 base, with 12 bases remaining between them.

With regard to this clone: The junction shows a germline mismatch at one end, possibly a read error. Other DNA variants within this sample encode the same CDR3. The V call is TRBV6-5, the J call TRBJ2-7; D ambiguous. In germline, CDR1 is MNHEY, CDR2 SVGAGI. This CDR3 spans 13 amino acids. CDR3 sequence reads: CASSQGIAYEQYF. The CDR3 nucleotides read TGTGCCAGCAGCCAAGGGATTGCCTACGAGCAGTATTTC.

CDR3 protein: CASSLEGYSNQPQHF. CDR3 DNA sequence: TGTGCCAGCAGCTTGGAGGGGTATAGCAATCAGCCCCAGCATTTT. This sequence joins TRBV7-8 and TRBJ1-5; the D gene is possibly TRBD1 (5 bases). This CDR3 region has 15 residues. CDR1 and CDR2 (germline): SGHVS, FQNEAQ. V was pared by 3 bases and J by 0 bases, with 9 bases between.

V and J are TRBV11-2 and TRBJ2-6; D is undetermined. The CDR3 contains 15 residues. Trimming cost V 3 bases and J 0 bases, with 6 bases left between them. Germline V gene sequence: CDR1 SGHAT, CDR2 FQNNGV. In nucleotides, the CDR3 is TGTGCCAGCAGCTTCCACTCCTCTGGGGCCAACGTCCTGACTTTC. Translation: CASSFHSSGANVLTF.

This chain uses TRBV27 with TRBJ1-3, with 8 bases that match TRBD1. CDR3 size: 13 residues. Unmatched junction bases numbered 4, after V lost 11 bases and J lost 1 base. Germline V gene sequence: CDR1 MNHEY, CDR2 SMNVEV (reference sequence). CDR3 sequence (DNA): TGTGCCGCAGGACAGGGATCTGGAAACACCATATATTTT. Protein sequence: CAAGQGSGNTIYF.

DNA of the CDR3: TGTGCCAGCAGCTTACTGGAGTCCTACGAGCAGTACGTC. Residues: CASSLLESYEQYV. The chain has TRBV7-6 and TRBJ2-7; D not certain. CDR1 is SGHVS and CDR2 is FNYEAQ in the germline V gene. V was shortened by 2 bases and J by 1 base, with 6 bases between the two germline ends. The CDR3 consists of 13 residues.

This chain joins TRBV6-5 and TRBJ2-6; no reliable D call. This CDR3 spans 16 amino acids. The V end lost 0 bases, the J end lost 0 bases, and 6 bases lay between the germline ends. The germline gives CDR1 MNHEY, CDR2 SVGAGI. The CDR3 DNA follows: TGTGCCAGCAGTTACTCCCCATTCTCTGGGGCCAACGTCCTGACTTTC. Its protein is CASSYSPFSGANVLTF.

About this clone itself: Other DNA sequences from this sample encode an identical CDR3 as well. This chain connects TRBV2 to TRBJ2-7, with a weak D call TRBD1 (5 bases). CDR1 is SNHLY, CDR2 FYNNEI, per germline. V lost 3 bases, J lost 3 bases, and 6 bases lay in between. The CDR3 covers 12 residues. CDR3 protein: CASSDRGYEQYF. CDR3 nucleotides: TGTGCCAGCAGTGATAGGGGCTACGAGCAGTACTTC.

This sequence joins TRBV20-1 and TRBJ2-5; D call uncertain. Trimming stripped 4 bases from V and 2 bases from J, with 5 bases between. Germline V CDR1 and CDR2: DFQATT, SNEGSKA (reference sequence). The CDR3 is 11 amino acids. CDR3 nucleotides: TGCAGTGCTATGGAGCAAGAGACCCAGTACTTC. It translates to CSAMEQETQYF.

The gene calls are TRBV5-5 and TRBJ2-3; maybe TRBD1 (5 bases). The V end was cut by 3 bases, the J end by 0 bases, with 8 bases between. CDR3 size: 14 residues. Germline CDR1 reads SGHKS; CDR2 reads YYEKEE (reference sequence). The CDR3 loop is CASSSDKSTDTQYF. The CDR3 bases are TGTGCCAGCAGCTCGGACAAGAGCACAGATACGCAGTATTTT.